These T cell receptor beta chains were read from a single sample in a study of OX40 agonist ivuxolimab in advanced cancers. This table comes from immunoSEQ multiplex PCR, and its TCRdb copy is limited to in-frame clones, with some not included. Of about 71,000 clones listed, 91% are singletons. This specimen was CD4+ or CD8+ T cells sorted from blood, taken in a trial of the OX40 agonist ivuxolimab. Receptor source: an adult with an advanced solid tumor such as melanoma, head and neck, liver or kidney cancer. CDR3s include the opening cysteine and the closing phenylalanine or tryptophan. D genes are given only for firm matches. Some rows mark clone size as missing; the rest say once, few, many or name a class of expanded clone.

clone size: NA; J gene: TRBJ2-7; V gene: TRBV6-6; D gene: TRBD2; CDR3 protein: CASSLTSGNYEQYF; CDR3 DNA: TGTGCCAGCAGTTTGACTAGCGGGAACTACGAGCAGTACTTC
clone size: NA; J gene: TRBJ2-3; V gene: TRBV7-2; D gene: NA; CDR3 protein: CASSLGGTDTQYF; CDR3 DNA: TGTGCCAGCAGCTTAGGGGGCACAGATACGCAGTATTTT
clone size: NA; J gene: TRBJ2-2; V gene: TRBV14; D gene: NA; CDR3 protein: CASSQLGAQDTGELFF; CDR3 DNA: TGTGCCAGCAGCCAATTGGGGGCGCAGGACACCGGGGAGCTGTTTTTT
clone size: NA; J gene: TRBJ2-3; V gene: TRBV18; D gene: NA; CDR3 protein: CASSRRDSSTDTQYF; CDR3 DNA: TGTGCCAGCTCAAGGAGAGACTCTAGCACAGATACGCAGTATTTT
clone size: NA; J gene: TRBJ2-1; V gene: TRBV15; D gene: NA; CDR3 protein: CATSSLGYNEQFF; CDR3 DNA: TGTGCCACCAGCAGCCTCGGGTACAATGAGCAGTTCTTC
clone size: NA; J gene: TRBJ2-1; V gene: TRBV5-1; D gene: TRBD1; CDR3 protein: CASGTGVNEQFF; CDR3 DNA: TGCGCCAGCGGGACAGGGGTAAATGAGCAGTTCTTC
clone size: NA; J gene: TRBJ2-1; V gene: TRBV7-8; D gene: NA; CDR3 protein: CASSLSGLDSDWSRFF; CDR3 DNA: TGTGCCAGCAGCTTATCCGGGTTAGACAGTGACTGGAGCCGGTTCTTC
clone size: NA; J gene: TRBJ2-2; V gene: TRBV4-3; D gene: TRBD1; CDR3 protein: CASSSGTGIRTGELFF; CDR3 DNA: TGCGCCAGCAGCTCCGGGACAGGAATTAGAACCGGGGAGCTGTTTTTT
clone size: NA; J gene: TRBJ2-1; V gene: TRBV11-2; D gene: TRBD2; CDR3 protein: CASSRHPGLEWHEQFF; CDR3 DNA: TGTGCCAGCAGCCGCCACCCGGGACTAGAGTGGCATGAGCAGTTCTTC
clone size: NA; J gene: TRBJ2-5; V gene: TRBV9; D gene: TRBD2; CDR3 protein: CASSKLAEYQETQYF; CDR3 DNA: TGTGCCAGCAGCAAACTAGCGGAGTACCAAGAGACCCAGTACTTC
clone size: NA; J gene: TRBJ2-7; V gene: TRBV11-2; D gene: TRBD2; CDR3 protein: CASSLISGGGEQYF; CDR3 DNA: TGTGCCAGCAGCTTAATTTCGGGGGGAGGGGAGCAGTACTTC
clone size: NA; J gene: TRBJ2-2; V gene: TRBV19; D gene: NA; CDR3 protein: CASSIVGWGQELFF; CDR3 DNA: TGTGCCAGTAGTATAGTGGGGTGGGGCCAGGAGCTGTTTTTT
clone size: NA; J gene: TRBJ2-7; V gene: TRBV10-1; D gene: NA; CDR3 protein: CASSEGQSYEQYF; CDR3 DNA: TGCGCCAGCAGTGAAGGACAGTCCTACGAGCAGTACTTC
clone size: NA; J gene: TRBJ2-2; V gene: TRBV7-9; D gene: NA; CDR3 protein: CASSGRDSNTGELFF; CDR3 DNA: TGTGCCAGCAGCGGGCGGGACAGTAACACCGGGGAGCTGTTTTTT
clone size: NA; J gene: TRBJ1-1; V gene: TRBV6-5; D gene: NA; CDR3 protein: CASSYSFQENTEAFF; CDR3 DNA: TGTGCCAGCAGTTACTCGTTCCAGGAGAACACTGAAGCTTTCTTT
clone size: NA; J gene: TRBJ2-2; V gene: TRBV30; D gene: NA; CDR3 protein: CAWSVEITGELFF; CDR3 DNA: TGTGCCTGGAGTGTAGAAATTACCGGGGAGCTGTTTTTT
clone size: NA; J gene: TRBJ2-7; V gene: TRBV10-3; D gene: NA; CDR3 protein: CAISGNQGYEQYF; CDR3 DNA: TGTGCCATCAGTGGAAACCAGGGCTACGAGCAGTACTTC
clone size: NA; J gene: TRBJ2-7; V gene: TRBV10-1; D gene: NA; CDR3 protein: CASSEAGTRTYEQYF; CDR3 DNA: TGCGCCAGCAGTGAGGCGGGGACGCGAACCTACGAGCAGTACTTC
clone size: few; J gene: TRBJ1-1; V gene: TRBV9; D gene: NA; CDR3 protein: CASSVEGGRNTEAFF; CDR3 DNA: TGTGCCAGCAGCGTAGAGGGGGGCCGAAACACTGAAGCTTTCTTT
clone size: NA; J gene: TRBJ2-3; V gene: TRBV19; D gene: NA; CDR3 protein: CASSVTLQGADTQYF; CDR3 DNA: TGTGCCAGTAGTGTAACACTACAGGGTGCAGATACGCAGTATTTT
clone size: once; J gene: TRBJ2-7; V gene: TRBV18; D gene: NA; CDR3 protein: CASSPKQVTGDEQYF; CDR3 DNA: TGTGCCAGCTCACCAAAACAGGTCACGGGGGACGAGCAGTACTTC
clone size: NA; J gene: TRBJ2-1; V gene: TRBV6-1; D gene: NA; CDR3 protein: CASSEGDNVVYEQFF; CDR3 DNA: TGTGCCAGCAGTGAAGGGGACAACGTCGTATATGAGCAGTTCTTC
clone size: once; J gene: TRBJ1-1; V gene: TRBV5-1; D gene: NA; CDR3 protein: CASSFYREEHTEAFF; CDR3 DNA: TGCGCCAGCAGCTTTTACAGGGAGGAACACACTGAAGCTTTCTTT
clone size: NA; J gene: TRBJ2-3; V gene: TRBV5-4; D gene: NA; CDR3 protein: CASSFGGDTQYF; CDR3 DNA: TGTGCCAGCAGCTTCGGTGGAGATACGCAGTATTTT
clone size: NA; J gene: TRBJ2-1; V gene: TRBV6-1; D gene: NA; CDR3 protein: CASYPGPDNEQFF; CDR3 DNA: TGTGCCAGTTACCCGGGGCCTGACAATGAGCAGTTCTTC
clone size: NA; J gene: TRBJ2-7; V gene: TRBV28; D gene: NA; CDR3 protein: CASSLPREQDEQYF; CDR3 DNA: TGTGCCAGCAGTTTGCCCAGGGAGCAGGACGAGCAGTACTTC
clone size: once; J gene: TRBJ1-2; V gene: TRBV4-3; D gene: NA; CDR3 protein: CASSQAPQGHYGYTF; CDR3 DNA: TGCGCCAGCAGCCAAGCCCCGCAGGGTCACTATGGCTACACCTTC
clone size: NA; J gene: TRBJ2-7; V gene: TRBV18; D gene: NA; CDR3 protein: CASSLDNYEQYF; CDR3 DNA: TGTGCCAGCTCACTTGACAACTACGAGCAGTACTTC
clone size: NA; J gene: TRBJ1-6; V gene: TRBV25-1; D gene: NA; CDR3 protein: CASSVGNSPLHF; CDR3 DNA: TGTGCCAGCAGTGTGGGGAATTCACCCCTCCACTTT
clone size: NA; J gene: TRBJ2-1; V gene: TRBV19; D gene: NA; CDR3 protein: CASRTSYNEQFF; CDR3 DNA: TGTGCCAGTAGGACATCTTACAATGAGCAGTTCTTC
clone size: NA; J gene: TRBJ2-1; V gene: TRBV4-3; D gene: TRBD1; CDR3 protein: CASSQLVDREKDNEQFF; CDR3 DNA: TGCGCCAGCAGCCAATTGGTGGACAGGGAAAAGGACAATGAGCAGTTCTTC
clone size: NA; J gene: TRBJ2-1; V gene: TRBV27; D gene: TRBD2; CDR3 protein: CASSPSASGSHEQFF; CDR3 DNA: TGTGCCAGCAGTCCCTCGGCTAGCGGGAGCCATGAGCAGTTCTTC
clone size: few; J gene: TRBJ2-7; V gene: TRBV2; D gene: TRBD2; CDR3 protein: CASSESLAGEAYEQYF; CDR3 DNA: TGTGCCAGCAGTGAGAGTCTAGCGGGAGAGGCCTACGAGCAGTACTTC
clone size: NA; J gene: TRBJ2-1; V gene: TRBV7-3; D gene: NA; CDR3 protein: CASSGPRANNEQFF; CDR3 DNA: TGTGCCAGCAGCGGACCTAGAGCGAACAATGAGCAGTTCTTC
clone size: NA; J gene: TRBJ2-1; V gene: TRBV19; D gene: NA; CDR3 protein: CASSIRDDYNEQFF; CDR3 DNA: TGTGCCAGTAGTATCCGGGACGACTACAATGAGCAGTTCTTC
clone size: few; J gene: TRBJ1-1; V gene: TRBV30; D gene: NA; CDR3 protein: CAWNPFGNTEAFF; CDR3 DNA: TGTGCCTGGAACCCATTCGGGAACACTGAAGCTTTCTTT
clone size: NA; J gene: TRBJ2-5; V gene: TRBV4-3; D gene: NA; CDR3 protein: CASSQVWDYQETQYF; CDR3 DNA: TGCGCCAGCAGCCAAGTCTGGGATTACCAAGAGACCCAGTACTTC
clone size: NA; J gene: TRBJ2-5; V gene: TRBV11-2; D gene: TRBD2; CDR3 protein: CASSFLSGRAYETQYF; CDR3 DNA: TGTGCCAGCAGCTTCCTTAGCGGGAGGGCCTATGAGACCCAGTACTTC
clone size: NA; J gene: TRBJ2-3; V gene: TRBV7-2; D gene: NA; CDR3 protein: CASSLAATDTQYF; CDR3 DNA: TGTGCCAGCAGCTTAGCGGCCACAGATACGCAGTATTTT
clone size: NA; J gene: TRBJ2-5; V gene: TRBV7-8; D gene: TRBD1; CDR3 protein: CASSLRDREKETQYF; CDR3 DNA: TGTGCCAGCAGCCTTAGGGACAGGGAAAAAGAGACCCAGTACTTC
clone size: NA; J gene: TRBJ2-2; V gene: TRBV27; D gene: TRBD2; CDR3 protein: CASSFLSGRAWSHGELFF; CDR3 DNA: TGTGCCAGCAGTTTTCTTAGCGGGAGGGCCTGGTCACACGGGGAGCTGTTTTTT
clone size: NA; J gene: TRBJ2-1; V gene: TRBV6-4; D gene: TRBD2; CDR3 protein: CASSEAGGSYNEQFF; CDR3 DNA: TGTGCCAGCAGTGAGGCGGGAGGCTCCTACAATGAGCAGTTCTTC